This TCR beta chain appears in the sequencing data of a study of graft-versus-host responses after intestinal transplantation. Study at large: Each transplant was multivisceral, liver-intestinal, or isolated intestinal. Following induction with anti-thymocyte globulin, all recipients were given tacrolimus and steroids for roughly three years. Findings of the study overall: In patients with graft-donor T cell macrochimerism, allograft graft-versus-host to host-versus-graft clonal ratios were high. GvH clones surfaced in recipient marrow, some emerging earlier in ileum or blood.

V gave up 7 bases and J gave up 4 bases, with 13 bases separating them. Germline V gives CDR1 SQVTM, CDR2 ANQGSEA. The CDR3 totals 12 residues. TCRdb keeps only in-frame clones here, not all; method: immunoSEQ multiplex PCR. This table holds about 110,000 clones, just over 90% found once. As concerns this clone: What it binds is not known.

The input for sequencing was unstimulated CD4+ T cells sorted from spleen or lymph node cells, taken before transplant. The sequence derives from a human donor who was the organ donor for an intestinal transplant. V and J are TRBV29-1 and TRBJ1-2, with D perhaps matching TRBD1 (5 bases). The CDR3 nucleotides are TGCAGCGCCCCCCTAGGGGTCTATGGCTACACCTTC. Protein: CSAPLGVYGYTF.